Following are 24 T cell receptor beta chains from one sample sequenced in a study of blood T cell repertoires in COVID-19. The assay was immunoSEQ multiplex PCR, and TCRdb's table has in-frame clones only and misses some. The profile covers about 100,000 clones, with approximately 84% appearing a single time and over 2% taken by the ten largest. Material: peripheral blood. The source is a human donor in a cohort sampled during active COVID-19.

This clone was seen a few times. The J gene is TRBJ1-5, the V gene TRBV6-6; no clear D. CDR1 MNHNY and CDR2 SVGAGI come from the germline V gene (reference sequence). Trimming removed 5 bases from V and 3 bases from J, with 17 bases in between. The CDR3 length is 16 residues. The CDR3 sequence: CASSREVPTSNQPQHF. DNA of the CDR3: TGTGCCAGCAGTCGCGAGGTCCCCACCTCCAATCAGCCCCAGCATTTT.

The sample holds one count of this clone. The chain combines TRBV6-2 or TRBV6-3 with TRBJ2-7, with 8 bases that match TRBD1. Trimming cost V 6 bases and J 3 bases; bases outside gene matches: 10. The germline V gene has CDR1 MNHEY and CDR2 SVGEGT. The CDR3 extends over 15 amino acids. CDR3 residues: CASSNQGAEVYEQYF. The CDR3 DNA reads as TGTGCCAGCAGCAACCAGGGGGCGGAAGTCTACGAGCAGTACTTC.

This clone was found once. The V gene is TRBV5-3, the J gene TRBJ1-1; no clear D. TRBV5-3 is an ORF, and what it does is uncertain. Trimming removed 3 bases from V and 5 bases from J, with 14 bases in between. This CDR3 has 14 residues. DNA for the CDR3: TGTGCCAGAAGCTCCAGTATGGTCCAGACTGAAGCTTTCTTT. Protein: CARSSSMVQTEAFF.

Concerning this clone itself: The junction departs from germline at one end; a sequencing error may be responsible. The rearrangement links TRBV6-1 to TRBJ1-4; D perhaps matches TRBD1 (6 bases). The CDR3 loop spans 16 amino acids. CDR1 and CDR2 (germline): MNHNS, SASEGT. The CDR3 coding sequence is TGTGCCAGCACTGAAAGGGGGAGGGGCCCTAATGAAAAACTGTTTTTT. Translated, it gives CASTERGRGPNEKLFF.

The chain joins TRBV28 to TRBJ2-3, with 12 bases matching TRBD2. Germline CDR1 reads MDHEN; CDR2 reads SYDVKM. The J segment lost 10 bases and the V segment lost 4 bases, leaving 15 bases of the junction unmatched. The CDR3 consists of 17 residues. This CDR3 is CASSSPAGTSGLRSQYF. In DNA, the CDR3 is TGTGCCAGCAGTTCCCCGGCCGGGACTAGCGGGTTGCGGTCGCAGTATTTT.

The chain links TRBV7-9 to TRBJ2-3, with 8 bases fitting TRBD2. V lost 6 bases to trimming and J lost 1 base; unmatched junction nucleotides: 6. Germline CDR1 is SEHNR and CDR2 is FQNEAQ (reference sequence). This CDR3 spans 15 amino acids. Written as DNA, the CDR3 is TGTGCCAGCAGACAGGCAGCGGGGGGCACAGATACGCAGTATTTT. Translating it yields CASRQAAGGTDTQYF.

V and J are TRBV21-1 and TRBJ2-1; the D call in the table, TRBD2, was not verified against the DNA. TRBV21-1 is annotated as a pseudogene. CDR3 length equals 17 residues. The CDR3 sequence: CASSFRVTSGLYNEQFF. In nucleotides, the CDR3 is TGTGCCAGCAGCTTCCGAGTGACTAGCGGGTTATACAATGAGCAGTTCTTC.

The gene calls are TRBV18 and TRBJ2-2; tentative D call: TRBD1 (5 bases). CDR1 and CDR2 (germline): KGHSH, LQKENI. The CDR3 is 14 amino acids. V was pared by 10 bases and J by 0 bases, with 12 bases between. CDR3 in DNA: TGTGCCACCCTGGCAGGGTCGAACACCGGGGAGCTGTTTTTT. It is translated as CATLAGSNTGELFF. Full variable domain (missing parts from reference TRBV18 and TRBJ2-2): NAGVMQNPRHLVRRRGQEARLRCSPMKGHSHVYWYRQLPEEGLKFMVYLQKENIIDESGMPKERFSAEFPKEGPSILRIQQVVRGDSAAYFCATLAGSNTGELFFGEGSRLTVL.

The chain employs TRBV18 and TRBJ2-1, with 9 bases identical to TRBD1. The V gene's germline CDR1 is KGHSH and CDR2 LQKENI. The CDR3 is made up of 15 amino acids. The ends lost 3 bases at V and 4 bases at J; junction bases unmatched: 4. CDR3 residues: CASSPGTGTYNEQFF. DNA for the CDR3: TGTGCCAGCTCACCCGGGACAGGGACATACAATGAGCAGTTCTTC. The full variable domain, completed using reference TRBV18 and TRBJ2-1, is NAGVMQNPRHLVRRRGQEARLRCSPMKGHSHVYWYRQLPEEGLKFMVYLQKENIIDESGMPKERFSAEFPKEGPSILRIQQVVRGDSAAYFCASSPGTGTYNEQFFGPGTRLTVL.

This rearrangement joins TRBV4-1 to TRBJ2-1, with 10 bases matching TRBD1. The CDR3 sequence is 16 residues long. The V segment lost 0 bases and the J segment 5 bases; nucleotides outside the gene matches: 4. The V gene's germline CDR1 is MGHRA and CDR2 YSYEKL. CDR3 nucleotides: TGCGCCAGCAGCCAAGAAGTGACAGGGGGCCACAATGAGCAGTTCTTC. Residues: CASSQEVTGGHNEQFF.

This clone was found a few times. This chain links TRBV9 with TRBJ1-4; 7 bases are a match to TRBD1. This CDR3 has 15 residues. With V trimmed by 2 bases and J by 6 bases, 7 bases remained unmatched. Per the germline V gene, CDR1 is SGDLS and CDR2 is YYNGEE. The CDR3 sequence: CASSVTQGGYEKLFF. DNA for the CDR3: TGTGCCAGCAGCGTGACTCAGGGGGGTTATGAAAAACTGTTTTTT.

The chain employs TRBV5-1 and TRBJ1-1; the D gene is possibly TRBD1 (5 bases). CDR1 and CDR2 (germline): SGHRS, YFSETQ. V lost 0 bases to trimming and J lost 6 bases, with 12 bases between them. This CDR3 has 14 amino acids. CDR3 residues: CASSLGQGKAEAFF. The DNA of the CDR3 is TGCGCCAGCAGCTTGGGTCAGGGTAAGGCTGAAGCTTTCTTT.

This sequence joins TRBV9 and TRBJ2-5, with D perhaps matching TRBD1 (6 bases). V was clipped by 3 bases and J by 2 bases, with 17 bases between them. This CDR3 has 16 residues. Germline-derived CDR1 and CDR2 are SGDLS and YYNGEE. The CDR3: CASSDVRGRGQETQYF. The CDR3 DNA reads TGTGCCAGCAGCGATGTCAGGGGTAGGGGACAAGAGACCCAGTACTTC.

This rearrangement joins TRBV24-1 to TRBJ2-7; D remains unclear. The CDR3 is 16 amino acids. Trimming removed 4 bases at V and 4 bases at J, with 19 bases between. Germline CDR1 is KGHDR and CDR2 is SFDVKD. The CDR3 DNA is TGTGCCACCAGTGAATCAGACGGAGTCGGTGGGTACGAGCAGTACTTC. This encodes CATSESDGVGGYEQYF.

This chain connects TRBV9 to TRBJ2-1; 8 positions agree with TRBD1. V was pared by 0 bases and J by 10 bases, with 9 bases of the junction left unmatched. Germline CDR1 reads SGDLS; CDR2 reads YYNGEE. The CDR3 is 15 residues long. The CDR3 loop reads CASSVGGTGPQEQFF. The DNA of the CDR3 is TGTGCCAGCAGCGTAGGGGGGACAGGCCCACAAGAGCAGTTCTTC. Full variable domain (missing parts from reference TRBV9 and TRBJ2-1): DSGVTQTPKHLITATGQRVTLRCSPRSGDLSVYWYQQSLDQGLQFLIQYYNGEERAKGNILERFSAQQFPDLHSELNLSSLELGDSALYFCASSVGGTGPQEQFFGPGTRLTVL.

There are a few counts of this clone. The chain joins TRBV7-2 to TRBJ1-5; 7 nucleotides line up with TRBD1. Germline trimming cut 5 bases from V and 7 bases from J; bases unmatched to any gene: 8. The CDR3 has 14 residues. Germline assignment: CDR1 SGHTA and CDR2 FQGNSA. The CDR3 nucleotides read TGTGCCAGCAGCACCCGACAGGGTCGACAGCCCCAGCATTTT. Amino acids: CASSTRQGRQPQHF.

This chain joins TRBV28 and TRBJ1-3; possible D gene TRBD1, 6 bases. Germline V gene lookup returns CDR1 MDHEN and CDR2 SYDVKM. The CDR3 is made up of 14 amino acids. Between the trimmed V and J ends, which lost 6 bases and 2 bases, there was a span of 11 bases. The CDR3 loop is CASSAPGAGNTIYF. The CDR3 DNA is TGTGCCAGCAGCGCACCAGGGGCTGGAAACACCATATATTTT.

This sequence joins TRBV6-4 and TRBJ1-2; TRBD1 aligns across 8 bases. The CDR3 is made up of 16 amino acids. The germline gives CDR1 MRHNA, CDR2 SNTAGT. Losses at the gene ends were 4 bases for V and 6 bases for J; bases not matched to a gene: 13. The CDR3: CASSASSRDRTHGYTF. The CDR3 DNA follows: TGTGCCAGCAGTGCTTCCAGCCGGGACAGGACCCATGGCTACACCTTC.

The rearrangement joins TRBV5-4 to TRBJ2-3; D is uncertain. Germline CDR1 is SGHNT and CDR2 is YYREEE (reference sequence). V was cut by 4 bases and J by 0 bases, with 9 bases left in between. The CDR3 consists of 14 residues. CDR3 loop: CASSRATSTDTQYF. The CDR3 nucleotides read TGTGCCAGCAGCCGCGCCACTAGCACAGATACGCAGTATTTT.

The genes are TRBV7-6 and TRBJ2-1, with TRBD2 matching 14 bases. V lost 0 bases and J lost 6; bases outside the gene matches: 10. Looked up from germline, CDR1 is SGHVS and CDR2 is FNYEAQ. This CDR3 is built from 19 residues. The CDR3 nucleotides are TGTGCCAGCAGCTTAGCAGGGACTAGCGGGAGTTTCTCGGGCAATGAGCAGTTCTTC. Amino acids: CASSLAGTSGSFSGNEQFF. Based on the CDR3 plus reference TRBV7-6 and TRBJ2-1, the full variable domain is GAGVSQSPRYKVTKRGQDVALRCDPISGHVSLYWYRQALGQGPEFLTYFNYEAQQDKSGLPNDRFSAERPEGSISTLTIQRTEQRDSAMYRCASSLAGTSGSFSGNEQFFGPGTRLTVL.

The chain employs TRBV9 and TRBJ2-1; 15 positions match TRBD2. This CDR3 spans 16 amino acids. Trimming took 4 bases from V and 8 from J; bases not matched to a gene: 7. Germline V gene data show CDR1 as SGDLS and CDR2 as YYNGEE. Here the CDR3 DNA reads TGTGCCAGCAGCCCCCGGACTAGCGGGGGGGAGGATGAGCAGTTCTTC. Residues: CASSPRTSGGEDEQFF.

The rearrangement uses TRBV6-2 or TRBV6-3 and TRBJ2-5; D uncertain. Germline-derived CDR1 and CDR2 are MNHEY and SVGEGT. The CDR3 runs to 11 residues. The V end was cut by 4 bases, the J end by 7 bases, with 7 bases between. The CDR3 region has the DNA TGTGCCAGCAGTTCCCCAGTGACCCAGTACTTC. Translating gives CASSSPVTQYF.

The V call is TRBV2, the J call TRBJ2-7, with D unresolved. Per the germline V gene, CDR1 is SNHLY and CDR2 is FYNNEI. This CDR3 is built from 13 residues. Between the trimmed V and J ends, which lost 3 bases and 1 base, there was a span of 7 bases. The CDR3 protein is CASSDSGSYEQYF. DNA for the CDR3: TGTGCCAGCAGTGATTCCGGTTCCTACGAGCAGTACTTC.

The chain uses TRBV5-6 and TRBJ2-6; no reliable D call. Trimming removed 0 bases at V and 3 bases at J, with 13 bases between. CDR1 is SGHDT and CDR2 is YYEEEE in the germline V gene. The CDR3 runs 17 residues. CDR3 residues: CASSLERWVRGANVLTF. CDR3 DNA sequence: TGTGCCAGCAGCTTGGAGCGTTGGGTGCGTGGGGCCAACGTCCTGACTTTC.